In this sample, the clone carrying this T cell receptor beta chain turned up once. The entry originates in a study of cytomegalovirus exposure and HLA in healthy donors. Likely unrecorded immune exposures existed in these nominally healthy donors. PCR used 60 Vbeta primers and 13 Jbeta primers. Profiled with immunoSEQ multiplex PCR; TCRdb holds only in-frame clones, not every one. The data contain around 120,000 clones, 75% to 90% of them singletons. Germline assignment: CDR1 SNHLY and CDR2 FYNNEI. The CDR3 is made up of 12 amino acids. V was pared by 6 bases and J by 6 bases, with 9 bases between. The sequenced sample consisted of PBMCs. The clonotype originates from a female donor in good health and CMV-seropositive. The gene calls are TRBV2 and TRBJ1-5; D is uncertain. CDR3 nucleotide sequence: TGTGCCAGCAGGTCGAGAGGTCAGCCCCAGCATTTT. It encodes CASRSRGQPQHF.